The clone carrying this T cell receptor beta chain was seen many times. TCRdb re-called the 5' RACE reads with MiXCR, one entry per CDR3 protein. This sample has around 31,000 distinct CDR3 sequences, with around 8.6% found just once. These data originate in a study of chronic HIV infection and antiretroviral therapy. Germline lookup yields CDR1 MNHEY and CDR2 SVGEGT. This CDR3 comprises 15 residues. V was pared by 6 bases and J by 2 bases, with 9 bases of the junction left unmatched. This receptor was identified in an adult who had HIV and had not received antiretroviral therapy, or was an uninfected healthy control (not recorded which). This rearrangement joins TRBV6-2 or TRBV6-3 to TRBJ1-2, with 7 bases aligning to TRBD1. Sequencing was carried out using peripheral blood. The CDR3 loop is CASRENRGRNYGYTF. Written as DNA, the CDR3 is TGTGCCAGCAGGGAGAACAGGGGAAGAAACTATGGCTACACCTTC.